Listed below are T cell receptor beta chains from one sample, sequenced in a study of human T cells and chemical hapten exposure. TCRdb reanalysed the RACE reads using MiXCR and keeps one entry per CDR3 protein. The sample carries 150,000 to 200,000 distinct CDR3 sequences, more than 20% recorded once. The specimen was whole blood, collected in connection with sensitization to the hapten diphenylcyclopropenone (DPC). The receptors shown here come from a woman aged 50 to 60 with alopecia areata. Some clones in this sample may be carry-over from other donors' samples. Both conserved end residues are part of each CDR3. D genes are given only for firm matches. Rows give clone size only sometimes, using once, few, many, or a class for an expanded clone.

CDR3 length: 13; D gene: .; J gene: TRBJ1-1; clone size: many; V gene: TRBV12-3/TRBV12-4; CDR3 protein: CASSLGTNTEAFF; CDR3 DNA: TGTGCCAGCAGCTTAGGGACGAACACTGAAGCTTTCTTT
CDR3 length: 16; D gene: TRBD2; J gene: TRBJ2-5; clone size: .; V gene: TRBV5-1; CDR3 protein: CASSPLLAGGQETQYF; CDR3 DNA: TGCGCCAGCAGCCCCCTATTAGCGGGAGGACAAGAGACCCAGTACTTC
CDR3 length: 15; D gene: .; J gene: TRBJ2-5; clone size: .; V gene: TRBV7-9; CDR3 protein: CASIRSSGQQETQYF; CDR3 DNA: TGTGCCAGCATCCGATCCAGCGGACAGCAAGAGACCCAGTACTTC
CDR3 length: 15; D gene: .; J gene: TRBJ1-1; clone size: .; V gene: TRBV7-6; CDR3 protein: CASSLRRGGHTEAFF; CDR3 DNA: TGTGCCAGCAGCTTAAGAAGAGGGGGGCACACTGAAGCTTTCTTT
CDR3 length: 14; D gene: .; J gene: TRBJ1-1; clone size: .; V gene: TRBV5-1; CDR3 protein: CASSWREVGTEAFF; CDR3 DNA: TGCGCCAGCAGCTGGAGGGAAGTTGGCACTGAAGCTTTCTTT
CDR3 length: 13; D gene: .; J gene: TRBJ1-2; clone size: few; V gene: TRBV2; CDR3 protein: CASSVRGTGGYTF; CDR3 DNA: TGTGCCAGCAGTGTTCGGGGAACTGGCGGCTACACCTTC
CDR3 length: 16; D gene: TRBD2; J gene: TRBJ2-2; clone size: .; V gene: TRBV7-9; CDR3 protein: CASSHWTSGRSGELFF; CDR3 DNA: TGTGCCAGCAGCCACTGGACTAGCGGGAGATCCGGGGAGCTGTTTTTT
CDR3 length: 15; D gene: TRBD2; J gene: TRBJ2-1; clone size: few; V gene: TRBV5-1; CDR3 protein: CASSPRGEGFDEQFF; CDR3 DNA: TGCGCCAGCAGTCCGCGGGGGGAAGGGTTCGATGAGCAGTTCTTC
CDR3 length: 14; D gene: .; J gene: TRBJ2-3; clone size: few; V gene: TRBV11-3; CDR3 protein: CASSLGTADDTQYF; CDR3 DNA: TGTGCCAGCAGCTTGGGAACAGCGGACGATACGCAGTATTTT
CDR3 length: 12; D gene: .; J gene: TRBJ1-1; clone size: many; V gene: TRBV29-1; CDR3 protein: CSVDRGGTEAFF; CDR3 DNA: TGCAGCGTTGACAGAGGAGGCACTGAAGCTTTCTTT
CDR3 length: 16; D gene: TRBD2; J gene: TRBJ2-2; clone size: few; V gene: TRBV11-3; CDR3 protein: CASSFSGYRDTGELFF; CDR3 DNA: TGTGCCAGCAGCTTTAGCGGGTACCGAGACACCGGGGAGCTGTTTTTT
CDR3 length: 14; D gene: .; J gene: TRBJ2-7; clone size: few; V gene: TRBV5-4; CDR3 protein: CASSLELPIGEQYF; CDR3 DNA: TGTGCCAGCAGCTTGGAGTTGCCGATAGGAGAGCAGTACTTC
CDR3 length: 13; D gene: .; J gene: TRBJ1-4; clone size: many; V gene: TRBV11-2; CDR3 protein: CASSFGQGEKLFF; CDR3 DNA: TGTGCCAGCAGCTTCGGGCAGGGAGAAAAACTGTTTTTT
CDR3 length: 13; D gene: .; J gene: TRBJ2-7; clone size: .; V gene: TRBV20-1; CDR3 protein: CSAGTGKTYEQYF; CDR3 DNA: TGCAGTGCGGGGACTGGGAAAACCTACGAGCAGTACTTC
CDR3 length: 16; D gene: TRBD2; J gene: TRBJ2-3; clone size: .; V gene: TRBV5-6; CDR3 protein: CASSPPGLAGPDTQYF; CDR3 DNA: TGTGCCAGCAGCCCCCCGGGACTAGCGGGACCAGATACGCAGTATTTT
CDR3 length: 13; D gene: .; J gene: TRBJ2-3; clone size: .; V gene: TRBV3-1; CDR3 protein: CASSQLETGTQYF; CDR3 DNA: TGTGCCAGCAGCCAATTAGAAACTGGTACGCAGTATTTT
CDR3 length: 15; D gene: TRBD1; J gene: TRBJ2-1; clone size: few; V gene: TRBV29-1; CDR3 protein: CSARRGTGSYNEQFF; CDR3 DNA: TGCAGCGCTCGAAGGGGGACAGGGTCCTACAATGAGCAGTTCTTC
CDR3 length: 16; D gene: .; J gene: TRBJ1-5; clone size: .; V gene: TRBV7-3; CDR3 protein: CASSLRSSGINQPQHF; CDR3 DNA: TGTGCCAGCAGCTTAAGGTCGTCAGGGATAAATCAGCCCCAGCATTTT
CDR3 length: 14; D gene: TRBD1; J gene: TRBJ1-1; clone size: few; V gene: TRBV29-1; CDR3 protein: CSVLPGQLNTEAFF; CDR3 DNA: TGCAGCGTCCTACCGGGACAGTTAAACACTGAAGCTTTCTTT
CDR3 length: 17; D gene: TRBD1; J gene: TRBJ1-1; clone size: .; V gene: TRBV25-1; CDR3 protein: CASSESMGQGARTEAFF; CDR3 DNA: TGTGCCAGCAGTGAATCGATGGGACAGGGGGCCAGAACTGAAGCTTTCTTT